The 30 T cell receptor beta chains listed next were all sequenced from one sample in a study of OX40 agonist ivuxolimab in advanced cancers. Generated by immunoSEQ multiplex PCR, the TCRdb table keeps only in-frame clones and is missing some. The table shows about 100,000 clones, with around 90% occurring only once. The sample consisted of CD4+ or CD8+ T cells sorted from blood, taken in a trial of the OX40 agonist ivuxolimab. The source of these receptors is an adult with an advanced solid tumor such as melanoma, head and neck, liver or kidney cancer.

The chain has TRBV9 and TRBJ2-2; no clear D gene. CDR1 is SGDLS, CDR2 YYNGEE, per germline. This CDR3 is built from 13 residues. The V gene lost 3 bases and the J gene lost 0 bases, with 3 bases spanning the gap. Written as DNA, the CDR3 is TGTGCCAGCAGCGGACCGAACACCGGGGAGCTGTTTTTT. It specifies CASSGPNTGELFF.

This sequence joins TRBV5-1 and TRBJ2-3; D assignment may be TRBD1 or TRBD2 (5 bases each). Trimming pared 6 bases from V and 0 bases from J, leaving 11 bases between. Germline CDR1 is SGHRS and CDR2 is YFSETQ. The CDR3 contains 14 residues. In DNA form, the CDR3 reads TGCGCCAGCAATGACGGGGACAGCACAGATACGCAGTATTTT. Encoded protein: CASNDGDSTDTQYF.

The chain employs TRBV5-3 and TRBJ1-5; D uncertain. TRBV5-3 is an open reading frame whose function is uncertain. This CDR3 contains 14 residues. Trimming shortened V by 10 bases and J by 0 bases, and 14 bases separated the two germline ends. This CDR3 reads CARSTADSNQPQHF. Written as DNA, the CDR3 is TGTGCCCGATCCACGGCGGATAGCAATCAGCCCCAGCATTTT.

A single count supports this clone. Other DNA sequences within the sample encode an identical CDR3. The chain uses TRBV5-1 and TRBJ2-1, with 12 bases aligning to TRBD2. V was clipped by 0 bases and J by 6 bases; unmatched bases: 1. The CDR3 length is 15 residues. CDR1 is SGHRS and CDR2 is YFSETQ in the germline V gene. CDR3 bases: TGCGCCAGCAGCTTGGGACTAGCGGGAGTCAATGAGCAGTTCTTC. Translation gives CASSLGLAGVNEQFF.

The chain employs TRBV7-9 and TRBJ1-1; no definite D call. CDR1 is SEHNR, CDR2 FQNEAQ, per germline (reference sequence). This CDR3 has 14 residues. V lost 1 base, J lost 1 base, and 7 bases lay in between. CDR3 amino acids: CASSLGHPNTEAFF. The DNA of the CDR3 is TGTGCCAGCAGCTTAGGGCACCCGAACACTGAAGCTTTCTTT. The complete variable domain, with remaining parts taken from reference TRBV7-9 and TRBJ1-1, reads DTGVSQNPRHKITKRGQNVTFRCDPISEHNRLYWYRQTLGQGPEFLTYFQNEAQLEKSRLLSDRFSAERPKGSFSTLEIQRTEQGDSAMYLCASSLGHPNTEAFFGQGTRLTVV.

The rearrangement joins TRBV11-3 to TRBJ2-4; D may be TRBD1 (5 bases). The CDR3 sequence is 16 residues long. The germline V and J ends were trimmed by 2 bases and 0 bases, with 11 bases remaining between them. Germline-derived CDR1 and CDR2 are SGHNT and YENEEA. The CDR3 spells CASSLSQGLAKNIQYF. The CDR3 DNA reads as TGTGCCAGCAGCTTAAGCCAGGGCCTAGCCAAAAACATTCAGTACTTC. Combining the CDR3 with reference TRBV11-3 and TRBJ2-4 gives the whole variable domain EAGVVQSPRYKIIEKKQPVAFWCNPISGHNTLYWYLQNLGQGPELLIRYENEEAVDDSQLPKDRFSAERLKGVDSTLKIQPAELGDSAVYLCASSLSQGLAKNIQYFGAGTRLSVL.

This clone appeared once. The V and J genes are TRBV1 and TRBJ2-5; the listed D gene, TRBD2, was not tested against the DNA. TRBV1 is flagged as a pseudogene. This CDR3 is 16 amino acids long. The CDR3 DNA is TGCACCAGCAGCCAGGGTAGCGGGAGTGGCCAAGAGACCCAGTACTTC. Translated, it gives CTSSQGSGSGQETQYF.

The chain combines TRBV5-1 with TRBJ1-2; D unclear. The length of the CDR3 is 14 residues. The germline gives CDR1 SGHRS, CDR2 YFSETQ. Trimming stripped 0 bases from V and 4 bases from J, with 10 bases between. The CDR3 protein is CASSLGGRLYGYTF. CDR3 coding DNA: TGCGCCAGCAGCTTGGGAGGCCGTCTCTATGGCTACACCTTC. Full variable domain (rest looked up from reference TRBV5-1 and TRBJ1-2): KAGVTQTPRYLIKTRGQQVTLSCSPISGHRSVSWYQQTPGQGLQFLFEYFSETQRNKGNFPGRFSGRQFSNSRSEMNVSTLELGDSALYLCASSLGGRLYGYTFGSGTRLTVV.

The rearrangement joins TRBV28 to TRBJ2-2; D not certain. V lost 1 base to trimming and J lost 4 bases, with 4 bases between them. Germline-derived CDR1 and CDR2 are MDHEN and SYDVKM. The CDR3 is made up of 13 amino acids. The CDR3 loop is CASSLYVTGELFF. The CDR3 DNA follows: TGTGCCAGCAGTTTATACGTCACCGGGGAGCTGTTTTTT.

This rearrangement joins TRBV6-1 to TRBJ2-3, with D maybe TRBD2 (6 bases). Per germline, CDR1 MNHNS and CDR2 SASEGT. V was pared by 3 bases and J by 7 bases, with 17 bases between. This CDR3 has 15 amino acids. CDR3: CASSDPGLRDHTQYF. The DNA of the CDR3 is TGTGCCAGCAGTGATCCGGGACTGCGGGACCATACGCAGTATTTT.

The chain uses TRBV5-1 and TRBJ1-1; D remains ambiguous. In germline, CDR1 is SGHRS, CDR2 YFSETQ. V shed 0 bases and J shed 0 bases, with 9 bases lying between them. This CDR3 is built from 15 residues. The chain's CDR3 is CASSLAGGVNTEAFF. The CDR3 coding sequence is TGCGCCAGCAGCTTGGCAGGCGGGGTGAACACTGAAGCTTTCTTT.

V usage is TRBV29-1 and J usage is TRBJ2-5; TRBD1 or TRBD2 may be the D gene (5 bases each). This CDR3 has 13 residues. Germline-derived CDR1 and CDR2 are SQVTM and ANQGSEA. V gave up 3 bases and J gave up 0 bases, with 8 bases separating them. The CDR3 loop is CSVEGTDQETQYF. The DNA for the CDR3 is TGCAGCGTTGAGGGGACGGACCAAGAGACCCAGTACTTC.

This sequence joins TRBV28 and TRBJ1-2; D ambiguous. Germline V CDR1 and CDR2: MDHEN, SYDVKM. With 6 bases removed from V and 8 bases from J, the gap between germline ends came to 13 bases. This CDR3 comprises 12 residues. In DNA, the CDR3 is TGTGCCAGCAGACCACCCTTATCGGGCTACACCTTC. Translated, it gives CASRPPLSGYTF.

Written as DNA, the CDR3 is TGTGCCAGTAGTCCTCATCCGGGGCCCCTAATGACTAGCAATCAGCCCCAGCATTTT. Protein sequence: CASSPHPGPLMTSNQPQHF. This chain connects TRBV19 to TRBJ1-5; tentative D call: TRBD1 (5 bases). V was cut by 5 bases and J by 0 bases, with 23 bases left in between. The length of the CDR3 is 19 residues. Germline lookup yields CDR1 LNHDA and CDR2 SQIVND (reference sequence).

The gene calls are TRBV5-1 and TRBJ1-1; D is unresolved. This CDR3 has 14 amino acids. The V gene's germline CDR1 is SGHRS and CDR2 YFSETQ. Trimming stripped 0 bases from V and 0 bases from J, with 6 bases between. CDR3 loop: CASSLVRVNTEAFF. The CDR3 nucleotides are TGCGCCAGCAGCTTGGTAAGGGTGAACACTGAAGCTTTCTTT.

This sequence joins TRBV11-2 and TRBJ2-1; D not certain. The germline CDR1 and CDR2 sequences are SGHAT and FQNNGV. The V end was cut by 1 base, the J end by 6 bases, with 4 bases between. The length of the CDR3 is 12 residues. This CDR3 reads CASSLGSNEQFF. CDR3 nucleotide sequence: TGTGCCAGCAGCTTAGGGTCCAATGAGCAGTTCTTC.

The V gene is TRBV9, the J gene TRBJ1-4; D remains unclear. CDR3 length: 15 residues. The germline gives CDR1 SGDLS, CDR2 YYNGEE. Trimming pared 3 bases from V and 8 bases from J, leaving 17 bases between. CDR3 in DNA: TGTGCCAGCAGCGCTCAGACTGGGGATGGGGAAAAACTGTTTTTT. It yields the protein CASSAQTGDGEKLFF.

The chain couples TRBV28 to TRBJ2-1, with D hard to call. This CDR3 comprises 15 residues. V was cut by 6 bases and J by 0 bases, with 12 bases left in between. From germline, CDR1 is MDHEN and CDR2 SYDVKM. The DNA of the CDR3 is TGTGCCAGCAGACACGACGCCCGCTCCTACAATGAGCAGTTCTTC. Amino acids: CASRHDARSYNEQFF.

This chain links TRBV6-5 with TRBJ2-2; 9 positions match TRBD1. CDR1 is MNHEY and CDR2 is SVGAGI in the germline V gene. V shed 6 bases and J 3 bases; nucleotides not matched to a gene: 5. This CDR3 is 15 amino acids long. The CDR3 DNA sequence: TGTGCCAGCAGGCAACAGGGGGCTGACACCGGGGAGCTGTTTTTT. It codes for CASRQQGADTGELFF.

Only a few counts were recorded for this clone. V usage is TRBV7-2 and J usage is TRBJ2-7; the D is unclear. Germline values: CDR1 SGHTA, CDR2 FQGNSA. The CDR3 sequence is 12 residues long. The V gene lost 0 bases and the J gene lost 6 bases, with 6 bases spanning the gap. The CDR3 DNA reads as TGTGCCAGCAGCTTAGCAGGACGCGAGCAGTACTTC. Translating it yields CASSLAGREQYF.

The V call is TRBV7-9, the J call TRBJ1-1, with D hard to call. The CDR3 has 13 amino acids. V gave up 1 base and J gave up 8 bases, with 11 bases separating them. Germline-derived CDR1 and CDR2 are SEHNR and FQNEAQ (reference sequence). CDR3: CASSLDSGREAFF. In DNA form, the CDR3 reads TGTGCCAGCAGCTTAGATTCGGGCCGGGAAGCTTTCTTT.

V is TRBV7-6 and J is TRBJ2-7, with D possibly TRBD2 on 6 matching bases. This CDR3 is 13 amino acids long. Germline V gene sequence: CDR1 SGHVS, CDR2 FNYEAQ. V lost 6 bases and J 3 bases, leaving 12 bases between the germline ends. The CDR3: CASSVASDYEQYF. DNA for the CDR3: TGTGCCAGCAGTGTGGCTAGCGACTACGAGCAGTACTTC. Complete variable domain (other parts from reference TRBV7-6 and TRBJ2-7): GAGVSQSPRYKVTKRGQDVALRCDPISGHVSLYWYRQALGQGPEFLTYFNYEAQQDKSGLPNDRFSAERPEGSISTLTIQRTEQRDSAMYRCASSVASDYEQYFGPGTRLTVT.

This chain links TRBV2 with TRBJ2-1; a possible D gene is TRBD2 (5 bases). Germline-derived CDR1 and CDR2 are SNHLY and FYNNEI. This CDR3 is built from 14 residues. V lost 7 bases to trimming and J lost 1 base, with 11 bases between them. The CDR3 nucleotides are TGTGCCAGCATGGGGAGTGGGTCCTACAATGAGCAGTTCTTC. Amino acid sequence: CASMGSGSYNEQFF.

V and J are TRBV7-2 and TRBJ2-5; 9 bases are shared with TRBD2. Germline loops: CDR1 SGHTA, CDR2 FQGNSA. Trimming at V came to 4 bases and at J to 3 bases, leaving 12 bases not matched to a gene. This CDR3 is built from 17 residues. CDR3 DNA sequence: TGTGCCAGCAGCTCCGTCGCTAGCGGGATAAGTAAAGAGACCCAGTACTTC. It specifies CASSSVASGISKETQYF.

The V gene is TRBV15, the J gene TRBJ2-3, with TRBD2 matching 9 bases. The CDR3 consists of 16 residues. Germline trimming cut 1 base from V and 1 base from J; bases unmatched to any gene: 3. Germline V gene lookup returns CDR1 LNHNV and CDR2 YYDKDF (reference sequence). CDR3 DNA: TGTGCCACCAGCAGAGTAGTAGCGGGGGGCACAGATACGCAGTATTTT. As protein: CATSRVVAGGTDTQYF.

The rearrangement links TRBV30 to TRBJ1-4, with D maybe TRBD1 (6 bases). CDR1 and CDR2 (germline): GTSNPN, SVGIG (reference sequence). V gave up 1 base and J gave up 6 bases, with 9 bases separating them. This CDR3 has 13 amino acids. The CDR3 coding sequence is TGTGCCTGGAGTGCGGGGGCCCATGAAAAACTGTTTTTT. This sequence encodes CAWSAGAHEKLFF.

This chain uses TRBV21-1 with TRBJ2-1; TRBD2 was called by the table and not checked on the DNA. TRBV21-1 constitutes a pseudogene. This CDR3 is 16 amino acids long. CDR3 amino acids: CASTKPTSGRYNEQFF. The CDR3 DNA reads TGTGCCAGCACCAAACCCACTAGCGGGAGGTACAATGAGCAGTTCTTC.

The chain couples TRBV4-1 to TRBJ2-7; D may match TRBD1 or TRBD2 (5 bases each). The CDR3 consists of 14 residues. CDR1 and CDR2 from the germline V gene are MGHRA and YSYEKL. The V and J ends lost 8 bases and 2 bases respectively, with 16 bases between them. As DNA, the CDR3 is TGCGCCAGCTCAGACCGGGACGGACCCTACGAGCAGTACTTC. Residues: CASSDRDGPYEQYF.

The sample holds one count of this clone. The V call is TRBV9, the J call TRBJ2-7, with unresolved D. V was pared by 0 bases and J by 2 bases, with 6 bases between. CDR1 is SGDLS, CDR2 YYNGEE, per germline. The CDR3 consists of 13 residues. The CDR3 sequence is CASSVEGTYEQYF. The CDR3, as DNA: TGTGCCAGCAGCGTAGAGGGTACCTACGAGCAGTACTTC.

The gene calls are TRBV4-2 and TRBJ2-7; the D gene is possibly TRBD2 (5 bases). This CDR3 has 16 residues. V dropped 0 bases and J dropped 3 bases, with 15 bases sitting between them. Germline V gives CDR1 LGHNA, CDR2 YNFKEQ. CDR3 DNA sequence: TGTGCCAGCAGCCAAGATCGAAGAGGGATGGTCTACGAGCAGTACTTC. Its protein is CASSQDRRGMVYEQYF.